This T cell receptor (beta chain) was captured in a study of blood T cell repertoires in COVID-19. Study as a whole: Sites across the United States, Italy and Spain contributed samples from acute and convalescent COVID-19. PBMCs, B-cell-depleted T cells, or T cells provided the cDNA or gDNA that made up the material.

Sequencing was performed with immunoSEQ multiplex PCR; in TCRdb, only in-frame clones are kept and a portion is missing. The sample consists of about 260,000 clones, more than 75% of them appearing once. Trimming took off 2 bases at V and 1 base at J, with 12 bases between the two ends. Germline V gene sequence: CDR1 MDHEN, CDR2 SYDVKM. This CDR3 region has 16 residues. This clonotype originated in a middle-aged woman who had recovered from COVID-19. The gene calls are TRBV28 and TRBJ1-3; possibly TRBD1 for D (6 bases). The sequenced sample was peripheral blood. CDR3 in amino acids: CASSLTLTGSGNTIYF. The CDR3 nucleotides read TGTGCCAGCAGTTTAACCTTAACAGGGTCTGGAAACACCATATATTTT. Supplemented by reference TRBV28 and TRBJ1-3, the full variable domain reads DVKVTQSSRYLVKRTGEKVFLECVQDMDHENMFWYRQDPGLGLRLIYFSYDVKMKEKGDIPEGYSVSREKKERFSLILESASTNQTSMYLCASSLTLTGSGNTIYFGEGSWLTVV.